This TCR beta chain was identified during a study of T-cell memory formation after mild COVID-19. This clonotype was detected only a few times. The germline gene is not matched at one end of the junction; a read error may be the cause. Looked up from germline, CDR1 is MDHEN and CDR2 is SYDVKM. The CDR3 has 16 residues. Each CDR3 protein is one row after TCRdb ran MiXCR on the 5' RACE reads. The repertoire has approximately 48,000 distinct CDR3 sequences, about 7.3% of them found once; the top ten carry roughly 1.4%. Input material: PBMCs or a T cell subset sorted from them (not recorded which). V is TRBV28 and J is TRBJ2-3; D not resolved. This receptor was identified in a man younger than 35 who had mild COVID-19 (a few samples of this study predate the infection). Cell type and time point are not known. CDR3 loop: CASSSRAWISKDTQYF. CDR3 nucleotides: TGTGCCAGCAGTTCCAGAGCGTGGATTAGCAAAGATACGCAGTATTTT.